Listed here are 27 T cell receptor beta chains from one sample, sequenced in a study of OX40 agonist ivuxolimab in advanced cancers. The protocol was immunoSEQ multiplex PCR, while the TCRdb copy is restricted to in-frame clones and leaves out a portion. The sample includes about 16,000 clones, about 86% of them seen just once. Material: CD4+ or CD8+ T cells sorted from blood, obtained in a trial of the OX40 agonist ivuxolimab. The receptor set was obtained from an adult with an advanced solid tumor such as melanoma, head and neck, liver or kidney cancer.

The V and J genes are TRBV11-2 and TRBJ2-1; TRBD2 agrees at 10 bases. This CDR3 is 15 amino acids long. V lost 4 bases and J lost 4; bases outside the gene matches: 4. Looked up from germline, CDR1 is SGHAT and CDR2 is FQNNGV. The CDR3 loop reads CASSSTSGRYNEQFF. In DNA, the CDR3 is TGTGCCAGCAGCTCGACTAGCGGGCGGTACAATGAGCAGTTCTTC.

The genes are TRBV5-5 and TRBJ1-1, with D unresolved. CDR1 is SGHKS, CDR2 YYEKEE, per germline (reference sequence). There are 13 residues in the CDR3. V lost 2 bases to trimming and J lost 6 bases, with 11 bases between them. In DNA form, the CDR3 reads TGTGCCAGCAGCTTCCTAGGCCGCGCTGAAGCTTTCTTT. Its translation: CASSFLGRAEAFF.

The genes are TRBV10-3 and TRBJ2-7; TRBD1 agrees at 12 bases. V was clipped by 10 bases and J by 5 bases; unmatched bases: 9. Germline CDR1 reads ENHRY; CDR2 reads SYGVKD. The CDR3 extends over 14 amino acids. CDR3 in DNA: TGTGCCACCCTAGGGACAGGGGGCCCTAACGAGCAGTACTTC. This encodes CATLGTGGPNEQYF.

CDR3 sequence: CASTRLIGPNEKLFF. The CDR3 DNA follows: TGCGCCAGCACGAGGCTTATCGGTCCTAATGAAAAACTGTTTTTT. The chain has TRBV10-1 and TRBJ1-4, with D unresolved. This CDR3 comprises 15 residues. From germline, CDR1 is WNHNN and CDR2 SYGVQD (reference sequence). The germline V and J ends were trimmed by 7 bases and 3 bases, with 15 bases remaining between them.

The rearrangement links TRBV6-5 to TRBJ2-7; tentatively, D is TRBD1 (5 bases). This CDR3 is built from 14 residues. Germline V CDR1 and CDR2: MNHEY, SVGAGI. Trimming stripped 6 bases from V and 5 bases from J, with 17 bases between. The CDR3: CASSSFQGSHEQYF. As DNA, the CDR3 is TGTGCCAGCAGCTCCTTTCAGGGTTCCCACGAGCAGTACTTC.

The chain combines TRBV12-5 with TRBJ2-1; 7 bases match TRBD2. The CDR3 contains 14 residues. The junction had 8 bases not matched to a gene; V was cut back by 6 bases and J by 6 bases. The germline CDR1 and CDR2 sequences are LGHNT and FRNRAP. The CDR3 nucleotides are TGTGCTAGTGGATCCCAGACTAGCCGCAATGAGCAGTTCTTC. It translates to CASGSQTSRNEQFF.

The rearrangement uses TRBV18 and TRBJ2-3, with TRBD2 as a possible D gene (5 bases). V was cut by 3 bases and J by 0 bases, with 13 bases left in between. CDR1 and CDR2 from the germline V gene are KGHSH and LQKENI. The CDR3 is made up of 16 amino acids. CDR3 loop: CASSPLVGGSTDTQYF. The CDR3 bases are TGTGCCAGCTCACCGTTGGTCGGCGGGAGCACAGATACGCAGTATTTT. Full variable domain (outside the CDR3, taken from reference TRBV18 and TRBJ2-3): NAGVMQNPRHLVRRRGQEARLRCSPMKGHSHVYWYRQLPEEGLKFMVYLQKENIIDESGMPKERFSAEFPKEGPSILRIQQVVRGDSAAYFCASSPLVGGSTDTQYFGPGTRLTVL.

The chain's CDR3 is CASSPTSSYEQYF. CDR3 sequence (DNA): TGTGCCAGCAGCCCGACAAGCTCCTACGAGCAGTACTTC. V usage is TRBV13 and J usage is TRBJ2-7; the D is unclear. The CDR3 is made up of 13 amino acids. The germline gives CDR1 PRHDT, CDR2 FYEKMQ (reference sequence). The V end was cut by 5 bases, the J end by 0 bases, with 8 bases between.

This chain connects TRBV21-1 to TRBJ2-7; the table's D call of TRBD2 was not tested on the DNA. TRBV21-1 represents a pseudogene. The CDR3 runs to 14 residues. CDR3 sequence reads: CASRRGGTSYEQYF. CDR3 sequence (DNA): TGTGCCAGCAGAAGGGGAGGGACAAGTTACGAGCAGTACTTC.

The V call is TRBV5-4, the J call TRBJ2-7, with D maybe TRBD1 (6 bases). The CDR3 sequence is 16 residues long. The V and J ends lost 4 bases and 3 bases respectively, with 20 bases between them. Germline V CDR1 and CDR2: SGHNT, YYREEE (reference sequence). The CDR3 protein is CASSTAGTLELYEQYF. In nucleotides, the CDR3 is TGTGCCAGCAGCACAGCCGGGACACTGGAACTCTACGAGCAGTACTTC.

The V gene is TRBV30, the J gene TRBJ1-1; no clear D gene. Germline assignment: CDR1 GTSNPN and CDR2 SVGIG (reference sequence). CDR3 size: 12 residues. The CDR3 is CACGLMNTEAFF. The CDR3 region has the DNA TGTGCATGCGGACTGATGAACACTGAAGCTTTCTTT.

The chain combines TRBV15 with TRBJ2-1, with TRBD2 matching over 7 bases. Germline assignment: CDR1 LNHNV and CDR2 YYDKDF (reference sequence). The CDR3 extends over 18 amino acids. The V and J ends lost 1 base and 3 bases, in that order; junction bases with no gene match: 12. The CDR3 loop reads CATSRASTFSGGYNEQFF. DNA of the CDR3: TGTGCCACCAGCAGAGCTTCGACTTTCTCGGGAGGCTACAATGAGCAGTTCTTC.

Only one count was recorded for this clone. For the CDR3, the DNA is TGTGCCAGCAGCCCTCCGGATCAGCCCCAGCATTTT. Translating gives CASSPPDQPQHF. The chain carries TRBV7-2 and TRBJ1-5; no reliable D call. The CDR3 loop spans 12 amino acids. Germline loops: CDR1 SGHTA, CDR2 FQGNSA. Trimming took 5 bases from V and 5 from J, leaving 7 bases between them.

This clone was found once. The rearrangement uses TRBV6-6 and TRBJ1-1; TRBD1 matches at 9 bases. Per the germline V gene, CDR1 is MNHNY and CDR2 is SVGAGI (reference sequence). V shed 4 bases, J shed 8 bases, and the junction held 2 bases outside the gene matches. The CDR3 length is 12 residues. CDR3 DNA sequence: TGTGCCAGCAGTTGGGGGACAGGGGAAGCTTTCTTT. It encodes CASSWGTGEAFF.

V is TRBV7-7 and J is TRBJ2-1, with 12 positions matching TRBD2. V gave up 5 bases and J gave up 7 bases; unmatched junction bases: 6. The CDR3 is 15 residues long. In germline, CDR1 is SSHAT, CDR2 FNYEAQ (reference sequence). The CDR3 nucleotides read TGTGCCAGCAGCCAAACTAGCGGGAGGTCTAATGAGCAGTTCTTC. This codes for CASSQTSGRSNEQFF.

As to this clone: This CDR3 is also generated by other DNA sequences in the sample. The genes are TRBV19 and TRBJ2-6; no firm D call. The CDR3 totals 13 residues. Trimming removed 5 bases from V and 4 bases from J, with 6 bases in between. CDR1 and CDR2 (germline): LNHDA, SQIVND (reference sequence). This CDR3 is CASSPSGANVLTF. The CDR3 nucleotides read TGTGCCAGTAGTCCATCAGGGGCCAACGTCCTGACTTTC.

The rearrangement joins TRBV29-1 to TRBJ1-2; 9 bases agree with TRBD1. The germline gives CDR1 SQVTM, CDR2 ANQGSEA. Losses at the gene ends were 7 bases for V and 8 bases for J; bases not matched to a gene: 8. The CDR3 has 12 amino acids. In DNA, the CDR3 is TGCAGCGGCGGGACAGGGCGAAACGGCTACACCTTC. This codes for CSGGTGRNGYTF.

The chain links TRBV25-1 to TRBJ2-3; unclear D gene. The CDR3 totals 13 residues. Trimming took off 4 bases at V and 6 bases at J, with 11 bases between the two ends. The germline V gene encodes CDR1 MGHDK and CDR2 SYGVNS. The CDR3 loop reads CASSVGDRDTQYF. The DNA for the CDR3 is TGTGCCAGCAGTGTTGGGGATAGGGATACGCAGTATTTT.

The CDR3 protein is CASSQQRTGYEQYF. CDR3 nucleotides: TGTGCCAGCAGCCAACAACGGACCGGCTACGAGCAGTACTTC. The chain recombines TRBV4-2 with TRBJ2-7; no reliable D call. The germline CDR1 and CDR2 sequences are LGHNA and YNFKEQ. The V gene lost 2 bases and the J gene lost 3 bases, with 11 bases spanning the gap. The CDR3 runs 14 residues.

This chain connects TRBV7-9 to TRBJ2-2; no firm D call. The germline CDR1 and CDR2 sequences are SEHNR and FQNEAQ (reference sequence). The CDR3 runs to 15 residues. Trimming shortened V by 3 bases and J by 1 base, and 9 bases separated the two germline ends. CDR3 loop: CASSLGSLNTGELFF. CDR3 coding DNA: TGTGCCAGCAGCTTGGGGTCCCTGAACACCGGGGAGCTGTTTTTT.

The sample holds one count of this clone. This chain links TRBV6-6 with TRBJ2-5; TRBD2 is a possible D gene (6 bases). V was shortened by 2 bases and J by 3 bases, with 13 bases between the two germline ends. Germline loops: CDR1 MNHNY, CDR2 SVGAGI (reference sequence). This CDR3 spans 15 amino acids. CDR3 DNA sequence: TGTGCCAGCAGTTACGGTCCGGGCGGGAAAGAGACCCAGTACTTC. This encodes CASSYGPGGKETQYF.

The chain couples TRBV11-2 to TRBJ1-6; D is uncertain. V was shortened by 0 bases and J by 5 bases, with 8 bases between the two germline ends. The CDR3 loop spans 15 amino acids. The germline V gene has CDR1 SGHAT and CDR2 FQNNGV. This CDR3 is CASSLDDFDNSPLHF. The CDR3 DNA sequence: TGTGCCAGCAGCTTAGATGATTTCGATAATTCACCCCTCCACTTT.

V and J are TRBV7-2 and TRBJ2-7; D remains unclear. V was shortened by 3 bases and J by 3 bases, with 9 bases between the two germline ends. The CDR3 length is 13 residues. Per the germline V gene, CDR1 is SGHTA and CDR2 is FQGNSA. CDR3 sequence (DNA): TGTGCCAGCAGCTTTAGACCGGGCTACGAGCAGTACTTC. Its protein is CASSFRPGYEQYF.

This chain links TRBV10-1 with TRBJ1-1, with TRBD1 as a possible D gene (5 bases). Germline CDR1 WNHNN, CDR2 SYGVQD (reference sequence). The CDR3 has 15 amino acids. Trimming removed 6 bases from V and 1 base from J, with 15 bases in between. The CDR3 DNA sequence: TGCGCCAGCAGCCGGGACCCGGGAACGAACACTGAAGCTTTCTTT. It encodes CASSRDPGTNTEAFF.

This clone was detected only a few times. This rearrangement joins TRBV5-1 to TRBJ2-7; D gene uncertain. The CDR3 loop spans 14 amino acids. Trimming took off 5 bases at V and 0 bases at J, with 12 bases between the two ends. Looked up from germline, CDR1 is SGHRS and CDR2 is YFSETQ. In DNA, the CDR3 is TGCGCCAGCAGTCCGGACCGAATCTCCTACGAGCAGTACTTC. This sequence encodes CASSPDRISYEQYF.

This clone appeared once. This sequence joins TRBV2 and TRBJ1-5; D not certain. Germline CDR1 reads SNHLY; CDR2 reads FYNNEI. There are 13 residues in the CDR3. Deletions cut 1 base from V and 5 bases from J, with 6 bases between. This chain's CDR3 is CASSEEGYQPQHF. CDR3 DNA: TGTGCCAGCAGTGAAGAAGGGTATCAGCCCCAGCATTTT.

The V gene is TRBV6-1, the J gene TRBJ2-2; unclear D gene. Trimming took 7 bases from V and 2 from J, leaving 11 bases between them. The CDR3 loop spans 14 amino acids. Germline V gene data show CDR1 as MNHNS and CDR2 as SASEGT. Here the CDR3 reads CASNPLINTGELFF. The CDR3 DNA follows: TGTGCCAGCAACCCCCTAATCAACACCGGGGAGCTGTTTTTT.